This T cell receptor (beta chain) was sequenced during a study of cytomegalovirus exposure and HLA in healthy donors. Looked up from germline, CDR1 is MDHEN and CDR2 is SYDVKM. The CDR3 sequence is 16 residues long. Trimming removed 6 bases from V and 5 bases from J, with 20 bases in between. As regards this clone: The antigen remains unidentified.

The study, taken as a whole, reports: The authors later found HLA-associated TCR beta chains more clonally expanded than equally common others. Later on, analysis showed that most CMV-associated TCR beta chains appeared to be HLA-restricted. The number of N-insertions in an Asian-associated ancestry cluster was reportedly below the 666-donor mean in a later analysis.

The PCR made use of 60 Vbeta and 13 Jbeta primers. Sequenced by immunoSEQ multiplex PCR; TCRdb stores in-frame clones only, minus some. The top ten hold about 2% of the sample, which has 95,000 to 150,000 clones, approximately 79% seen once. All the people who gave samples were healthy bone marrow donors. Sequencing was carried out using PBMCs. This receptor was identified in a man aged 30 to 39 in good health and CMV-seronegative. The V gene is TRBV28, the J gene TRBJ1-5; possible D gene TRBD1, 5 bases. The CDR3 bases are TGTGCCAGCAGCCCCCATTTGGGGAGGGGCGATCAGCCCCAGCATTTT. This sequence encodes CASSPHLGRGDQPQHF.